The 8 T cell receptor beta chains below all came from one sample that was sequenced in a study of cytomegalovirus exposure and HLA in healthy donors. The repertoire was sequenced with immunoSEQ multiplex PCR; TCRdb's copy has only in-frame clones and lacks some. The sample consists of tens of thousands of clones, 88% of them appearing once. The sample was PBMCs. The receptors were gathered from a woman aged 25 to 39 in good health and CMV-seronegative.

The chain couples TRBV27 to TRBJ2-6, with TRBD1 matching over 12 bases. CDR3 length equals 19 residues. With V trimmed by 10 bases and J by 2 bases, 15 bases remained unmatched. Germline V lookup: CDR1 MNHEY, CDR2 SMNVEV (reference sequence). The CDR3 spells CATQPGPGTGGAGANVLTF. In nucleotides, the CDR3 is TGTGCCACCCAACCGGGTCCCGGGACAGGGGGCGCTGGGGCCAACGTCCTGACTTTC.

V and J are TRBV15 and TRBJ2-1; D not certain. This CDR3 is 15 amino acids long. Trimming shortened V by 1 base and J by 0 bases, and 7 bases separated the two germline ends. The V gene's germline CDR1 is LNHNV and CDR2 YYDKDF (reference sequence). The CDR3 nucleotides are TGTGCCACCAGCAGAGGCGGAAGCTCCTACAATGAGCAGTTCTTC. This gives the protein CATSRGGSSYNEQFF. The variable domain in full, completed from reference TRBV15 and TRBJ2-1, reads DAMVIQNPRYQVTQFGKPVTLSCSQTLNHNVMYWYQQKSSQAPKLLFHYYDKDFNNEADTPDNFQSRRPNTSFCFLDIRSPGLGDTAMYLCATSRGGSSYNEQFFGPGTRLTVL.

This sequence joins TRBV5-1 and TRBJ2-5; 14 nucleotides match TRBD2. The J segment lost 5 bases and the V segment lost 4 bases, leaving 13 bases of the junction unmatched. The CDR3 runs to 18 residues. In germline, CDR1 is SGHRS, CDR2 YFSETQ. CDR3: CASSNRGLAGGGYETQYF. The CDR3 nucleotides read TGCGCCAGCAGCAATAGAGGACTAGCGGGAGGCGGGTATGAGACCCAGTACTTC. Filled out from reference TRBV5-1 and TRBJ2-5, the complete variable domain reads KAGVTQTPRYLIKTRGQQVTLSCSPISGHRSVSWYQQTPGQGLQFLFEYFSETQRNKGNFPGRFSGRQFSNSRSEMNVSTLELGDSALYLCASSNRGLAGGGYETQYFGPGTRLLVL.

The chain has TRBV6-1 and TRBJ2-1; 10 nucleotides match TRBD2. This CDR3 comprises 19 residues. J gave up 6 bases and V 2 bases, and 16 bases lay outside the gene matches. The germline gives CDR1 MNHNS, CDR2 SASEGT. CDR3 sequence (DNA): TGTGCCAGCAGTGAATGGATGGTTAGGGCTAGCGGGAGTGGCAATGAGCAGTTCTTC. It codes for CASSEWMVRASGSGNEQFF.

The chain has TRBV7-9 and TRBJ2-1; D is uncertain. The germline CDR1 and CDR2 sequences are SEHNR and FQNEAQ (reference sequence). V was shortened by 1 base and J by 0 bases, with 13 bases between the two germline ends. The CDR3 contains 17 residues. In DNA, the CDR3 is TGTGCCAGCAGCTTAGGAGGTATTGCTAGCTCCTACAATGAGCAGTTCTTC. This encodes CASSLGGIASSYNEQFF.

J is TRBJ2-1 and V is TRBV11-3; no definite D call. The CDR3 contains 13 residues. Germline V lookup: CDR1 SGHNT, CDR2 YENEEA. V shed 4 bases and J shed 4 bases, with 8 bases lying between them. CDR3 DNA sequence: TGTGCCAGCAGCTCCGCGTCGTACAATGAGCAGTTCTTC. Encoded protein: CASSSASYNEQFF.

The CDR3 DNA is TGTGCCAGTAGTATTATGGGACAGGGGAAAGAAAAACTGTTTTTT. Its translation: CASSIMGQGKEKLFF. The rearrangement joins TRBV19 to TRBJ1-4; 10 nucleotides line up with TRBD1. V gave up 3 bases and J gave up 8 bases; unmatched junction bases: 6. Germline V gives CDR1 LNHDA, CDR2 SQIVND (reference sequence). The CDR3 spans 15 residues. Supplemented by reference TRBV19 and TRBJ1-4, the full variable domain reads DGGITQSPKYLFRKEGQNVTLSCEQNLNHDAMYWYRQDPGQGLRLIYYSQIVNDFQKGDIAEGYSVSREKKESFPLTVTSAQKNPTAFYLCASSIMGQGKEKLFFGSGTQLSVL.

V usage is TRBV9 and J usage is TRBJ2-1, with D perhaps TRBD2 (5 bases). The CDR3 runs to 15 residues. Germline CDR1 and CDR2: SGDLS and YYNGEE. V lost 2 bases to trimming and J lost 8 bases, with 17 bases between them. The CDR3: CASSVSVVKEDEQFF. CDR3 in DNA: TGTGCCAGCAGCGTGTCAGTGGTGAAGGAGGATGAGCAGTTCTTC.